Described below is a single T cell receptor beta chain sequence and its context. Its antigen is not known. The data are from a study of T cell responses to AZD1222 COVID-19 vaccine. General study results and limits: Once two AZD1222 doses were given, Spike-specific TCR breadth and depth went up.

The CDR3 is 13 residues long. Between the trimmed V and J ends, which lost 4 bases and 1 base, there was a span of 7 bases. Germline assignment: CDR1 SGHTA and CDR2 FQGNSA. TCRdb keeps only in-frame clones here, not all; method: immunoSEQ multiplex PCR. The sample holds approximately 150,000 clones; 92% are singletons and the top ten take approximately 2.3%. The receptor was derived from an adult in good health. The starting material was peripheral blood, obtained on day 0 of AZD1222 vaccination. V and J are TRBV7-2 and TRBJ1-2, with unresolved D. CDR3: CASSYGGNYGYTF. The CDR3 DNA reads TGTGCCAGCAGCTACGGTGGTAACTATGGCTACACCTTC. Filled out from reference TRBV7-2 and TRBJ1-2, the complete variable domain reads GAGVSQSPSNKVTEKGKDVELRCDPISGHTALYWYRQSLGQGLEFLIYFQGNSAPDKSGLPSDRFSAERTGGSVSTLTIQRTQQEDSAVYLCASSYGGNYGYTFGSGTRLTVV.